This TCR beta chain was obtained from a study of blood T cell repertoires in COVID-19 (dated by TCRdb to 2020 to 2021). As for the study more broadly: Collaborator samples came from the United States, Italy and Spain and covered acute and convalescent phases of COVID-19. The material from the prospective study consisted of cDNA or gDNA derived from T cells, B-cell-depleted T cells, or PBMCs. The dataset comprised deeply sampled blood TCRbeta repertoires from subjects exposed to, actively infected with, or recovered from COVID-19. The repertoires were released in a freely available public database meant as a resource for research on the immune response to SARS-CoV-2. The samples were drawn from the first 160 participants of the ongoing ImmuneRACE study and from 950 to 1,500 subjects provided by 6 global collaborators. Sample metadata almost always included a de-identified subject ID, COVID-19 status, age in years and sex. Where HLA class I and class II types were available, the types were taken from metadata supplied by the sample provider, not from assay-based typing.

Broad study findings and their caveats: The quantity of clinical and demographic metadata differed by source and by participant and was supplied without curation.

TCRbeta CDR3 regions were amplified from genomic DNA using the immunoSEQ Assay, a bias-controlled multiplex PCR. Per the source publication's procedure: Within the assay, amplification of reference gene primers was used to estimate how many nucleated cells each sample contained. To quantify the absolute abundance of each unique TCRbeta CDR3 rearrangement, sequence reads were collapsed and filtered. Productive Simpson clonality was computed per sample as the square root of Simpson's diversity index over productive rearrangements. TCRdb re-hosts the immuneACCESS table, in-frame sequences only. Its copies lack some clones; in the studies checked, an unresolved V gene accounts for under half of them, and the cause for the rest is not known. From that table come the V and J calls and clone size; the DNA was used to work out D and trimming. This sample gives about 400,000 clones in total; less than 90% of them show up just once. The ten largest clones capture just over 7% of the sample.

At one collaborating source in Seattle, patients were enrolled during active infection and were followed longitudinally through the course of disease. Collaborating institutions collected whole blood in K2EDTA tubes following their own protocols. For TCRbeta analysis, collaborators shipped samples as frozen whole blood, isolated PBMCs, or DNA extracted from either of those sample types. Concerning this clone itself: It has no known antigen specificity. The record has no base qualities; no much larger clone is one base away.

Material: peripheral blood. The receptor comes from a woman aged 55-75 years with COVID-19, enrolled during active disease.

The bases read TGTGCCAGCAGCTCCGGACAGGGAGTTAATTCACCCCTCCACTTT. Its protein product is CASSSGQGVNSPLHF. This sequence uses TRBV7-9 and TRBJ1-6, and TRBD1 aligns with 8 junction nucleotides. Reading from cysteine to phenylalanine, the CDR3 counts 15 amino acids. Of the read, only the CDR3 DNA is kept; its 45 bases are in frame from base 1. V lost 4 bases and J lost 6 bases, and the count of bases not matched to a germline gene is 5. According to the germline V gene (reference sequence), CDR1 reads SEHNR and CDR2 reads FQNEAQ.